The sequence of this T cell receptor (beta chain) was determined in a study of identical twins. Ten or more counts support this clonotype. What it binds is unknown. Unique molecular identifiers were in the cDNA, with template-switch universal primer binding. One entry per CDR3 protein, called by TCRdb with MiXCR from the 5' RACE reads. Among approximately 680,000 distinct CDR3 sequences listed, roughly 6.6% were seen once. Study-level results: Insertions were reduced in abundant cord blood beta clonotypes but not in memory repertoires.

The ends lost 6 bases at V and 10 bases at J; junction bases unmatched: 5. Germline V gene lookup returns CDR1 MNHEY and CDR2 SVGEGT. The CDR3 has 11 amino acids. These data were also filed under a second study, of yellow fever vaccine responses in identical twins. Per that paper: Twins' T cell vaccine responses reportedly looked partly convergent, partly personalized.

The chain uses TRBV6-2 or TRBV6-3 and TRBJ1-1; 7 bases are a match to TRBD1. Input material: PBMCs. The source is a woman younger than 30 in good health. CDR3 bases: TGTGCCAGCAGGCAGGACAGGACAGCTTTCTTT. This gives the protein CASRQDRTAFF.